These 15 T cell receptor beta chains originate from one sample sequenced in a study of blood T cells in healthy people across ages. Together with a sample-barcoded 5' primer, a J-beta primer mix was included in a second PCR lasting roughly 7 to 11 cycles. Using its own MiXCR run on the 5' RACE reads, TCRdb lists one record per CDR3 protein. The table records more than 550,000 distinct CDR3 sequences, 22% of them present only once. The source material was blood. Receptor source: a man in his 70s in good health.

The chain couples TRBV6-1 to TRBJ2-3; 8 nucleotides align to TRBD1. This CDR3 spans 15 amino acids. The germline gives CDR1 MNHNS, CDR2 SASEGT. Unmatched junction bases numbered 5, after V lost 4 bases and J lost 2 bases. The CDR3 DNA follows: TGTGCCAGCAGTGTACAGGGGGTTATCACAGATACGCAGTATTTT. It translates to CASSVQGVITDTQYF.

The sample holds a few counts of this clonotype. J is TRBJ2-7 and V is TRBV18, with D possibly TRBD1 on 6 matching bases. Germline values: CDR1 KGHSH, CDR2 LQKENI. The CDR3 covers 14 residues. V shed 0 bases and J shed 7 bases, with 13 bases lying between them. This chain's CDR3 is CASSPPTGYREQYF. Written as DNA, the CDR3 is TGTGCCAGCTCACCACCGACAGGATATCGGGAGCAGTACTTC.

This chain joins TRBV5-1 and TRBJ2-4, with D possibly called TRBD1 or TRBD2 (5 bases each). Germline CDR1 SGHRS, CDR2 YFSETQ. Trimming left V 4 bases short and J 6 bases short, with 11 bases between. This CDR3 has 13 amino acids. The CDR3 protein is CASSPGPLNIQYF. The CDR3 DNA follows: TGCGCCAGCAGCCCGGGACCCTTAAACATTCAGTACTTC.

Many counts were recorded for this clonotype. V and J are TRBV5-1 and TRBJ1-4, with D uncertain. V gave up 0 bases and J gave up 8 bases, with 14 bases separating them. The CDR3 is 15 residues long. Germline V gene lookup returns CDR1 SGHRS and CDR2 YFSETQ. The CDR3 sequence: CASSLDGPREEKLFF. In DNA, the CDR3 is TGCGCCAGCAGCTTGGACGGACCGCGAGAGGAAAAACTGTTTTTT.

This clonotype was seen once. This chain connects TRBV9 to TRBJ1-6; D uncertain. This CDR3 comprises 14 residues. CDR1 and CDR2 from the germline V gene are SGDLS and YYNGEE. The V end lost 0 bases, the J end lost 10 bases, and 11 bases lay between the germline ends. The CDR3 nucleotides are TGTGCCAGCAGCGTAGAAGGGTTGGGCTCACCCCTCCACTTT. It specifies CASSVEGLGSPLHF.

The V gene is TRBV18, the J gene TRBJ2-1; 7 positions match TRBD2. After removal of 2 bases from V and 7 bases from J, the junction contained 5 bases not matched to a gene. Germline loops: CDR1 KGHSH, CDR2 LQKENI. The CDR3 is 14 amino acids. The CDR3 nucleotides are TGTGCCAGCTCACCATCGGGACTAAGGAATGAGCAGTTCTTC. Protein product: CASSPSGLRNEQFF.

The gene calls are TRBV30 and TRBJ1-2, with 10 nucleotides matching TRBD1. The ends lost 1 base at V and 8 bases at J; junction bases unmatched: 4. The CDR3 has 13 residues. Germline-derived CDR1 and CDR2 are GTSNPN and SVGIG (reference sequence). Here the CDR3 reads CAWSGQGAEGYTF. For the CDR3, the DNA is TGTGCCTGGAGTGGACAGGGGGCTGAGGGCTACACCTTC.

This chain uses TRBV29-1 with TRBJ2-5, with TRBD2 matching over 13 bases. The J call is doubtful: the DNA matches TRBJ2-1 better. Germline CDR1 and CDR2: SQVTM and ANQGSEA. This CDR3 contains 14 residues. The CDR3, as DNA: TGCAGTCACGGGGGACTAGCGGGAACAGATGAGCAGTTCTTC. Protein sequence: CSHGGLAGTDEQFF.

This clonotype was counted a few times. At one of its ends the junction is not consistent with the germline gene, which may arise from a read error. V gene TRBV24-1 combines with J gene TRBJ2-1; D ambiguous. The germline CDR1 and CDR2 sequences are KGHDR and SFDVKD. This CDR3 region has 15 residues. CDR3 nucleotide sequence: TGTGCCACCAGCGATTCCCCCGCGCCTTACAATGAGCAGTTCTTC. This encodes CATSDSPAPYNEQFF.

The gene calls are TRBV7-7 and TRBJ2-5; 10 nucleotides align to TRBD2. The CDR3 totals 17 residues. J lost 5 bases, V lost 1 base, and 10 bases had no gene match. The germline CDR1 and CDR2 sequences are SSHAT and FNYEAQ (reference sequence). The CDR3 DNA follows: TGTGCCAGCAGCTTAGGTTCGGCTAGCGGGAGCGTTGAGACCCAGTACTTC. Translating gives CASSLGSASGSVETQYF. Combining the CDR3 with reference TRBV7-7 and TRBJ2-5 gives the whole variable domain GAGVSQSPRYKVTKRGQDVTLRCDPISSHATLYWYQQALGQGPEFLTYFNYEAQPDKSGLPSDRFSAERPEGSISTLTIQRTEQRDSAMYRCASSLGSASGSVETQYFGPGTRLLVL.

The CDR3 DNA reads as TGCAGTGCTAGCCCATCCAGGGGTTACTCCTACGAGCAGTACTTC. Protein: CSASPSRGYSYEQYF. The genes are TRBV20-1 and TRBJ2-7, with D perhaps matching TRBD1 (6 bases). V was clipped by 3 bases and J by 0 bases, with 15 bases between them. The length of the CDR3 is 15 residues. The germline CDR1 and CDR2 sequences are DFQATT and SNEGSKA (reference sequence).

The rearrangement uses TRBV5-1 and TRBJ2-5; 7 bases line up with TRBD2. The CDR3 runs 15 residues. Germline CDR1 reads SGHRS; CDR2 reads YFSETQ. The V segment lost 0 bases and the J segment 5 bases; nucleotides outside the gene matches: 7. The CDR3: CASSLEGLGVETQYF. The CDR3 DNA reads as TGCGCCAGCAGCTTGGAAGGACTAGGTGTGGAGACCCAGTACTTC.

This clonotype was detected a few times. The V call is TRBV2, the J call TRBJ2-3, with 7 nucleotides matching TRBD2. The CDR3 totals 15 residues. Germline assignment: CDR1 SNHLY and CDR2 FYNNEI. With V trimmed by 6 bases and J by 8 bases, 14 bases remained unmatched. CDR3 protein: CASRAGTTHSGTQYF. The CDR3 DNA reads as TGTGCCAGCAGGGCCGGGACTACTCACTCGGGTACGCAGTATTTT.

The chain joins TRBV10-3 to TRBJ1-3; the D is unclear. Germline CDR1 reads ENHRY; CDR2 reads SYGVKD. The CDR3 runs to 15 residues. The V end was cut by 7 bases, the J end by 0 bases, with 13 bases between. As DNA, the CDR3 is TGTGCCATCAATGGAGGCAGCCTCTCTGGAAACACCATATATTTT. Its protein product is CAINGGSLSGNTIYF.

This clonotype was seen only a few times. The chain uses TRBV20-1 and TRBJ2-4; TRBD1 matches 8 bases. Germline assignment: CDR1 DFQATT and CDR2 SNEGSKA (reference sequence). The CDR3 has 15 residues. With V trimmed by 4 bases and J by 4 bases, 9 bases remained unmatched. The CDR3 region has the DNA TGCAGTGCTAACACGGCTACAGGGGGGAAAAACATTCAGTACTTC. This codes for CSANTATGGKNIQYF.